The 22 T cell receptor beta chains below were found in one sample sequenced in a study of T cell changes during pregnancy in multiple sclerosis. Clones were sequenced by immunoSEQ multiplex PCR, and TCRdb holds only the in-frame ones, with some missing. The table shows under 95,000 clones, with roughly 92% occurring only once. Source: peripheral blood, taken after pregnancy. Source of these receptors: a female donor with multiple sclerosis, enrolled in a pregnancy study.

The chain couples TRBV7-2 to TRBJ2-5; D may be TRBD1 (5 bases). The assigned J gene may be wrong: the sequence end matches TRBJ2-7 better. CDR3 length: 14 amino acids. Germline V gene data show CDR1 as SGHTA and CDR2 as FQGNSA. CDR3 residues: CASSLSSDSYEQYF. CDR3 sequence (DNA): TGTGCCAGCAGCTTATCCTCTGACAGCTACGAGCAGTACTTC.

This rearrangement joins TRBV19 to TRBJ2-2; TRBD2 might be the D (5 bases). This CDR3 region has 13 residues. V was trimmed by 7 bases and J by 5 bases, leaving 11 bases between them. In germline, CDR1 is LNHDA, CDR2 SQIVND (reference sequence). The CDR3 spells CASNLRGTGELFF. As DNA, the CDR3 is TGTGCCAGTAATCTCCGGGGAACCGGGGAGCTGTTTTTT. Filled out from reference TRBV19 and TRBJ2-2, the complete variable domain reads DGGITQSPKYLFRKEGQNVTLSCEQNLNHDAMYWYRQDPGQGLRLIYYSQIVNDFQKGDIAEGYSVSREKKESFPLTVTSAQKNPTAFYLCASNLRGTGELFFGEGSRLTVL.

The V call is TRBV25-1, the J call TRBJ1-5; 10 nucleotides align to TRBD1. Germline lookup yields CDR1 MGHDK and CDR2 SYGVNS. The CDR3 totals 14 residues. V shed 1 base, J shed 7 bases, and the junction held 1 base outside the gene matches. CDR3 amino acids: CASSEWDRGQPQHF. CDR3 sequence (DNA): TGTGCCAGCAGTGAATGGGACAGGGGCCAGCCCCAGCATTTT.

The rearrangement joins TRBV30 to TRBJ1-5, with a tentative D call TRBD1 (5 bases). The CDR3 totals 14 residues. Germline V gene lookup returns CDR1 GTSNPN and CDR2 SVGIG (reference sequence). Trimming removed 0 bases at V and 6 bases at J, with 12 bases between. The CDR3 nucleotides read TGTGCCTGGAGTGTACTCGGGGGTAGTCAGCCCCAGCATTTT. Translation: CAWSVLGGSQPQHF.

The rearrangement links TRBV7-6 to TRBJ2-1; TRBD1 matches 10 bases. This CDR3 has 14 amino acids. With 5 bases clipped from V and 6 bases from J, the junction kept 4 bases outside the gene matches. Germline CDR1 reads SGHVS; CDR2 reads FNYEAQ. The CDR3 here is CASSGGQGLNEQFF. The CDR3 DNA sequence: TGTGCCAGCAGCGGGGGACAGGGGCTCAATGAGCAGTTCTTC.

Only one count was recorded for this clone. The chain is built from TRBV9 and TRBJ1-6; D ambiguous. This CDR3 spans 13 amino acids. The V and J ends lost 4 bases and 9 bases respectively, with 11 bases between them. Germline values: CDR1 SGDLS, CDR2 YYNGEE. The CDR3 loop is CASSHPTGSPLHF. The CDR3 coding sequence is TGTGCCAGCAGCCACCCGACTGGTTCACCCCTCCACTTT.

V and J are TRBV5-6 and TRBJ1-3, with no clear D. This CDR3 has 13 amino acids. Trimming took off 4 bases at V and 0 bases at J, with 5 bases between the two ends. Germline V gene lookup returns CDR1 SGHDT and CDR2 YYEEEE. The DNA for the CDR3 is TGTGCCAGCAGCCCGGGCTCTGGAAACACCATATATTTT. Translated: CASSPGSGNTIYF.

This rearrangement joins TRBV14 to TRBJ1-1; D is possibly TRBD1 (5 bases). V shed 4 bases and J shed 5 bases, with 11 bases lying between them. Germline V gives CDR1 SGHDN, CDR2 FVKESK. The CDR3 is 13 amino acids. As DNA, the CDR3 is TGTGCCAGCAGCCGCAGGGTAAGGACTGAAGCTTTCTTT. Protein sequence: CASSRRVRTEAFF.

V gene TRBV30 combines with J gene TRBJ1-4; D is unresolved. Germline CDR1 is GTSNPN and CDR2 is SVGIG (reference sequence). V dropped 3 bases and J dropped 4 bases, with 6 bases sitting between them. This CDR3 has 12 amino acids. CDR3 DNA sequence: TGTGCCTGGAGCCCTAGTAATGAAAAACTGTTTTTT. Translated: CAWSPSNEKLFF.

V is TRBV4-1 and J is TRBJ1-2; no firm D call. CDR3 length: 14 residues. Germline V gives CDR1 MGHRA, CDR2 YSYEKL. Trimming shortened V by 3 bases and J by 6 bases, and 14 bases separated the two germline ends. DNA for the CDR3: TGCGCCAGCAGCCACCTCGCGCTGGTAGATGGCTACACCTTC. Its protein is CASSHLALVDGYTF.

This clone was recorded only once. The CDR3 DNA reads TGTGCCTGGAGAGGCAGGGTGAGGGAGACCCAGTACTTC. Residues: CAWRGRVRETQYF. This chain joins TRBV30 and TRBJ2-5; D is perhaps TRBD1 (5 bases). The germline V gene encodes CDR1 GTSNPN and CDR2 SVGIG (reference sequence). V lost 3 bases to trimming and J lost 5 bases, with 13 bases between them. The CDR3 has 13 amino acids.

The genes are TRBV27 and TRBJ1-1; a weak D match, TRBD1 (5 bases). V gave up 6 bases and J gave up 3 bases, with 14 bases separating them. CDR3 length: 14 amino acids. Per germline, CDR1 MNHEY and CDR2 SMNVEV (reference sequence). The CDR3 region has the DNA TGTGCCAGCAGCCCAAGGGGTCGGGACACTGAAGCTTTCTTT. As protein: CASSPRGRDTEAFF.

This chain links TRBV19 with TRBJ1-4; possible D gene TRBD1, 6 bases. This CDR3 has 12 residues. V lost 6 bases and J lost 7, with 9 bases in between. Germline CDR1 is LNHDA and CDR2 is SQIVND (reference sequence). CDR3 loop: CASRRGGEKLFF. CDR3 in DNA: TGTGCCAGTAGACGAGGGGGTGAAAAACTGTTTTTT.

The chain recombines TRBV10-1 with TRBJ1-2; 10 bases agree with TRBD1. Losses at the gene ends were 9 bases for V and 4 bases for J; bases not matched to a gene: 5. Germline CDR1 WNHNN, CDR2 SYGVQD (reference sequence). This CDR3 region has 13 residues. The CDR3 spells CARGQGFGYGYTF. The CDR3 DNA sequence: TGCGCCAGGGGACAGGGGTTTGGCTATGGCTACACCTTC.

Only one count was recorded for this clone. The rearrangement links TRBV19 to TRBJ2-2; tentatively, D is TRBD1 (6 bases). V gave up 7 bases and J gave up 4 bases, with 13 bases separating them. Looked up from germline, CDR1 is LNHDA and CDR2 is SQIVND (reference sequence). The CDR3 has 14 amino acids. CDR3 loop: CASTIGTPTGELFF. The CDR3 bases are TGTGCCAGTACCATAGGGACACCCACCGGGGAGCTGTTTTTT.

This chain connects TRBV10-3 to TRBJ2-7; TRBD2 aligns across 12 bases. The germline V gene encodes CDR1 ENHRY and CDR2 SYGVKD. The V segment lost 4 bases and the J segment 0 bases; nucleotides outside the gene matches: 13. This CDR3 has 19 residues. The CDR3 nucleotides are TGTGCCATCAGTGCGGTCCAGGGGCTAGCGGGGGGGAGCTCCTACGAGCAGTACTTC. This translates into CAISAVQGLAGGSSYEQYF.

CDR3 protein: CASSLVEGGQLFF. DNA for the CDR3: TGCGCCAGCAGCTTGGTGGAGGGAGGCCAACTGTTTTTT. The chain combines TRBV5-1 with TRBJ1-4, with unresolved D. V was clipped by 0 bases and J by 12 bases, with 12 bases between them. CDR3 size: 13 residues. Germline assignment: CDR1 SGHRS and CDR2 YFSETQ. The full variable domain, in which reference TRBV5-1 and TRBJ1-4 provide the parts outside the CDR3, is KAGVTQTPRYLIKTRGQQVTLSCSPISGHRSVSWYQQTPGQGLQFLFEYFSETQRNKGNFPGRFSGRQFSNSRSEMNVSTLELGDSALYLCASSLVEGGQLFFGSGTQLSVL.

The V call is TRBV11-2, the J call TRBJ2-7, with 15 bases fitting TRBD2. Trimming at V came to 0 bases and at J to 3 bases, leaving 6 bases not matched to a gene. This CDR3 contains 18 residues. Germline V lookup: CDR1 SGHAT, CDR2 FQNNGV. As DNA, the CDR3 is TGTGCCAGCAGCTTAGAGGGACTGGGACTAGCGGGAGGCTACGAGCAGTACTTC. This encodes CASSLEGLGLAGGYEQYF.

The rearrangement joins TRBV12-5 to TRBJ2-7; TRBD1 agrees at 11 bases. Unmatched junction bases numbered 7, after V lost 2 bases and J lost 7 bases. Per germline, CDR1 LGHNT and CDR2 FRNRAP. This CDR3 comprises 15 residues. CDR3 loop: CASGLSGQGAREQYF. For the CDR3, the DNA is TGTGCTAGTGGTTTGTCCGGACAGGGGGCGAGGGAGCAGTACTTC.

This chain uses TRBV6-1 with TRBJ2-5; weak D call: TRBD1 (5 bases). Germline CDR1 reads MNHNS; CDR2 reads SASEGT. CDR3 length: 14 amino acids. The germline V and J ends were trimmed by 1 base and 5 bases, with 11 bases remaining between them. CDR3 DNA: TGTGCCAGCAGTGAAGACAGGAGTTACGAGACCCAGTACTTC. Translation: CASSEDRSYETQYF.

This clone was seen once. The chain combines TRBV7-8 with TRBJ2-2; 10 nucleotides line up with TRBD2. The length of the CDR3 is 16 residues. Germline lookup yields CDR1 SGHVS and CDR2 FQNEAQ. Trimming took 3 bases from V and 0 from J; bases not matched to a gene: 1. CDR3 in amino acids: CASSFSGGTNTGELFF. In DNA, the CDR3 is TGTGCCAGCAGCTTTAGCGGGGGGACGAACACCGGGGAGCTGTTTTTT.

The rearrangement links TRBV13 to TRBJ2-1; 10 bases line up with TRBD2. This CDR3 region has 16 residues. Germline assignment: CDR1 PRHDT and CDR2 FYEKMQ (reference sequence). The V and J ends lost 7 bases and 8 bases, in that order; junction bases with no gene match: 14. CDR3 sequence (DNA): TGTGCCAGCATAGCGGGGGGCTTAGTCGGGGGCTATGAGCAGTTCTTC. Its translation: CASIAGGLVGGYEQFF.